This T cell receptor (beta chain) is drawn from a study of T cells in Graves' hyperthyroidism and ophthalmopathy. Study conclusions and caveats: Most thyroid clonotypes with frequency above 0.001 were detected in blood.

On this clonotype: Its antigen is unidentified.

V dropped 4 bases and J dropped 4 bases, with 10 bases sitting between them. The CDR3 is 13 amino acids. The germline CDR1 and CDR2 sequences are MDHEN and SYDVKM. Each diagnosis was grounded in clinical symptoms, serum thyroxine and TRAb, thyroid ultrasound, and orbital computed tomography. From RNA transcripts, TCR beta CDR3 regions were amplified. HTBI primers were used for first-round RT-PCR of the TCR CDR3. TCRdb independently ran MiXCR on the multiplex PCR reads; one entry per CDR3 protein. This repertoire shows about 760,000 distinct CDR3 sequences, under 45% found once; its top ten account for around 31%.

This clonotype was obtained from a woman between 40 and 55 years old with Graves' hyperthyroidism. V usage is TRBV28 and J usage is TRBJ1-2; no definite D call. The sample comprised blood. The CDR3 region has the DNA TGTGCCAGCAGTTCCGAAAGAGGCTATGGCTACACCTTC. This translates into CASSSERGYGYTF.